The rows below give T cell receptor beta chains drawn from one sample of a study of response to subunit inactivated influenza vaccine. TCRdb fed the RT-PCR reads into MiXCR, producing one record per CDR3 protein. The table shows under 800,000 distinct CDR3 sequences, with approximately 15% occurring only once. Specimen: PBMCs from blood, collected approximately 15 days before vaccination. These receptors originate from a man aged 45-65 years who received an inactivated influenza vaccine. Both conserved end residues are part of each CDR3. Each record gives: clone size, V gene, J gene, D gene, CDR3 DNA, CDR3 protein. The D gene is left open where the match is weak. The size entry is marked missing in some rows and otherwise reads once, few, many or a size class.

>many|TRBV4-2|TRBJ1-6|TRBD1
TGTGCCAGCAGCCTACCGGGACAGGGGAATTCACCCCTCCACTTT
CASSLPGQGNSPLHF
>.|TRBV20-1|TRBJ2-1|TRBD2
TGCAGTACCAGGACTAGCTTCCACAATGAGCAGTTCTTC
CSTRTSFHNEQFF
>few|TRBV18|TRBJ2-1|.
TGTGCCAGCTCACTCGGAGGACCTTTCAATCCATACAATGAGCAGTTCTTC
CASSLGGPFNPYNEQFF
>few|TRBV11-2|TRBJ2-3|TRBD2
TGTGCCAGCAGCTTAGAGGGACTAGCTGATACGCAGTATTTT
CASSLEGLADTQYF
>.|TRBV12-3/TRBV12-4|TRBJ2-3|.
TGTGCCAGCAGTTTCGGGGGACAAGTTAGCACAGATACGCAGTATTTT
CASSFGGQVSTDTQYF
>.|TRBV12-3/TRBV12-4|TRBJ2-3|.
TGTGCCAGCAGTTTAGCGGGAATCTTGGCAGATACGCAGTATTTT
CASSLAGILADTQYF
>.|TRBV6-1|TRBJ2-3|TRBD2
TGTGCCAGCGCCGGGGGGGGCACAGATACGCAGTATTTT
CASAGGGTDTQYF
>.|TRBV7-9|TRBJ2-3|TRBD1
TGTGCCAGCAGCGCAGGGGGCGTAAGCACAGATACGCAGTATTTT
CASSAGGVSTDTQYF
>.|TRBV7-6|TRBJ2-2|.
TGTGCCAGCAGCTTCAAGCAAGTTAAGAACACCGGGGAGCTGTTTTTT
CASSFKQVKNTGELFF
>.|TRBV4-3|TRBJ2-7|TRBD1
TGCGCCAGCAGCCAAGATATTCAAACAGGGGGCCCGGGAGGACCCTACGAGCAGTACTTC
CASSQDIQTGGPGGPYEQYF
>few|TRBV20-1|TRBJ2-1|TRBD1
TGCAGTGCTGCTCCGGGGACAGGTTACAATGAGCAGTTCTTC
CSAAPGTGYNEQFF
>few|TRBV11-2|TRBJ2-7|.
TGTGCCAGCAGCTCCCCAATACGAACGGGACTGGGCTCCTACGAGCAGTACTTC
CASSSPIRTGLGSYEQYF
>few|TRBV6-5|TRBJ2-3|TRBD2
TGTGCCAGCAGTTATTTGGGACTAGAATTCGCAGATACGCAGTATTTT
CASSYLGLEFADTQYF
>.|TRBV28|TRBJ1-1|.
TGTGCCAGCAGTTCCCCTCCGTCCACTGAAGCTTTCTTT
CASSSPPSTEAFF
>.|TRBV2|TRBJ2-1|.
TGTGCCAGCAGTGACGCCAGGGGTTACAATGAGCAGTTCTTC
CASSDARGYNEQFF
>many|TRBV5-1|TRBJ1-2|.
TGCGCCAGCAGCTTGGAACAAGTAAGCGGCTACACCTTC
CASSLEQVSGYTF
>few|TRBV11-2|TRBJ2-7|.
TGTGCCAGCAGCCCCTACGCAGCGGGCGACGAGCAGTACTTC
CASSPYAAGDEQYF
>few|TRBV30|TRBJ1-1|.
TGTGCCTGGAAGGACGCGGGGGCCACTGAAGCTTTCTTT
CAWKDAGATEAFF
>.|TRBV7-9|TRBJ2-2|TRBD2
TGTGCCAGCAGCTTAGTACCCCTCGCGGGAGGGCCTCTCAACGGGGAGCTGTTTTTT
CASSLVPLAGGPLNGELFF
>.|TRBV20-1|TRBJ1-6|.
TGCAGTGCCCGTGCCCATCAGGGCAATTCACCCCTCCACTTT
CSARAHQGNSPLHF
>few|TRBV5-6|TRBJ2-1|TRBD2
TGTGCCAGCAGCTCGGGACTAGCGGGAACACCTTACAATGAGCAGTTCTTC
CASSSGLAGTPYNEQFF
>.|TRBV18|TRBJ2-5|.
TGTGCCAGCTCACCATATAAGGAGACCCAGTACTTC
CASSPYKETQYF
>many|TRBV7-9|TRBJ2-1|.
TGTGCCAGCAGCTTAGGCTCACTGGGGAATGAGCAGTTCTTC
CASSLGSLGNEQFF
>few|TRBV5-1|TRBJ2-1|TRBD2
TGCGCCAGCAGCTTGGCCCGGGCGGGGGGAGTAAGAAATGAGCAGTTCTTC
CASSLARAGGVRNEQFF
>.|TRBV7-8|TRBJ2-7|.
TGTGCCAGCAGCTTAGTGCCGGGACCTGCCTACGAGCAGTACTTC
CASSLVPGPAYEQYF
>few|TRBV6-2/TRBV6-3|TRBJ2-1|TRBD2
TGTGCCAGCAGTTACGGCGGGGGGGGCGGGAATGAGCAGTTCTTC
CASSYGGGGGNEQFF
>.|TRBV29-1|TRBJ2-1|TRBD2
TGCAGCGTTGGGGCCGGGACTAGCGGGGGCGATGAGCAGTTCTTC
CSVGAGTSGGDEQFF
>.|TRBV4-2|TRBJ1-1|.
TGTGCCAGCAGCCAAGAGGTCCGGGACTTCACTGAAGCTTTCTTT
CASSQEVRDFTEAFF
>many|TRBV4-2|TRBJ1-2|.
TGTGCCAGCAGCCATGACAGGACTAACTATGGCTACACCTTC
CASSHDRTNYGYTF
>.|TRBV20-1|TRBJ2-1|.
TGCAGTGCTAGAGACTCGCGGATCTACAATGAGCAGTTCTTC
CSARDSRIYNEQFF